The 10 T cell receptor beta chains given below trace back to one sample, sequenced in a study of blood T cells in healthy people across ages. Sample-barcoded 5' priming and a J-beta primer mix drove a second PCR of about 6 to 12 cycles. Using its own MiXCR run on the 5' RACE reads, TCRdb lists one record per CDR3 protein. The sample consists of 650,000 to 1,000,000 distinct CDR3 sequences, under 40% of them appearing once. The sequenced sample consisted of blood. The receptors come from a man younger than 35 in good health.

Worth noting for this clonotype: The junction does not match germline at one end; this may be a read error. The chain uses TRBV4-3 and TRBJ1-4; D not resolved. Looked up from germline, CDR1 is LGHNA and CDR2 is YSLEER. The CDR3 is made up of 13 amino acids. CDR3 in DNA: TGCGCCAGCAGCCAAACCTATAATGAAAAACTGTATTTT. This codes for CASSQTYNEKLYF.

In regard to this clonotype: Being one base from a much bigger clone, this may be a read error. The rearrangement uses TRBV4-3 and TRBJ1-2; no clear D. With 2 bases removed from V and 7 bases from J, the gap between germline ends came to 20 bases. This CDR3 contains 16 residues. From germline, CDR1 is LGHNA and CDR2 YSLEER. CDR3 DNA: TGCGCCAGCAGCCAACATCTTCCAGTAAGGGCAGGTGGCTACACCTTC. Protein product: CASSQHLPVRAGGYTF.

This clonotype has a count of ten or more. The chain carries TRBV12-5 and TRBJ2-1, with a tentative D call TRBD1 (5 bases). Germline V gene sequence: CDR1 LGHNT, CDR2 FRNRAP. This CDR3 is built from 16 residues. V lost 2 bases to trimming and J lost 4 bases, with 15 bases between them. The CDR3 here is CASGLLQVRSYNEQFF. Here the CDR3 DNA reads TGTGCTAGTGGTTTGTTACAGGTCCGCTCGTACAATGAGCAGTTCTTC.

This clonotype was picked up many times. The chain has TRBV7-2 and TRBJ2-1; D is undetermined. Germline-derived CDR1 and CDR2 are SGHTA and FQGNSA. Trimming took off 4 bases at V and 5 bases at J, with 9 bases between the two ends. The CDR3 totals 13 residues. CDR3 region: CASSSRTNNEQFF. Here the CDR3 DNA reads TGTGCCAGCAGCTCCCGGACCAACAATGAGCAGTTCTTC.

The chain carries TRBV20-1 and TRBJ2-7; TRBD2 aligns across 8 bases. This CDR3 is built from 15 residues. The germline gives CDR1 DFQATT, CDR2 SNEGSKA (reference sequence). The junction had 8 bases not matched to a gene; V was cut back by 0 bases and J by 4 bases. CDR3 nucleotides: TGCAGTGCTAGAGACCTTAATAGCGGGGCATACGAGCAGTACTTC. Its translation is CSARDLNSGAYEQYF.

The chain links TRBV28 to TRBJ2-1; no clear D. Germline CDR1 reads MDHEN; CDR2 reads SYDVKM. Trimming left V 1 base short and J 3 bases short, with 10 bases between. CDR3 size: 15 residues. DNA for the CDR3: TGTGCCAGCAGTTTATATCAGTACGGCTACAATGAGCAGTTCTTC. It yields the protein CASSLYQYGYNEQFF.

Points on this clonotype: This may be a read error: a much more frequent sequence differs by one nucleotide. The gene calls are TRBV12-3 or TRBV12-4 and TRBJ2-3, with D possibly TRBD1 on 5 matching bases. The CDR3 is made up of 14 amino acids. The chain's CDR3 is CVSSLGVTTDTQYF. Here the CDR3 DNA reads TGTGTCAGCAGTTTAGGGGTTACTACCGATACGCAGTATTTT.

The chain carries TRBV6-5 and TRBJ2-3; D not resolved. V was shortened by 4 bases and J by 6 bases, with 20 bases between the two germline ends. Germline V gives CDR1 MNHEY, CDR2 SVGAGI. The length of the CDR3 is 16 residues. The CDR3 region has the DNA TGTGCCAGCAGTTCAGACTGGTCCTCCACACAGGATACGCAGTATTTT. It translates to CASSSDWSSTQDTQYF.

This chain uses TRBV6-5 with TRBJ2-2, with D possibly TRBD1 on 5 matching bases. The germline V and J ends were trimmed by 10 bases and 0 bases, with 12 bases remaining between them. CDR1 is MNHEY, CDR2 SVGAGI, per germline. The CDR3 covers 14 residues. The CDR3 bases are TGTGCCACCAAAAGGGGTGCGAACACCGGGGAGCTGTTTTTT. Translating gives CATKRGANTGELFF.

This clonotype was seen more than once but under ten times. This rearrangement joins TRBV4-2 to TRBJ1-4, with D unresolved. The V end lost 1 base, the J end lost 5 bases, and 5 bases lay between the germline ends. Germline V CDR1 and CDR2: LGHNA, YNFKEQ. This CDR3 spans 13 amino acids. The CDR3 sequence is CASSQVVNEKLFF. In DNA, the CDR3 is TGTGCCAGCAGCCAAGTGGTAAATGAAAAACTGTTTTTT.